Listed below are T cell receptor beta chains from one sample, sequenced in a study of shared clonotypes between healthy human individuals. Repertoires were generated with immunoSEQ multiplex PCR, while TCRdb's copy carries only in-frame clones and drops some. In the table there are over a million clones, around four fifths of which are singletons. Sequencing input: memory CD4+ T cells sorted from blood. The receptors derive from a man aged 18 to 30 in good health. Both conserved end residues are part of each CDR3. The D gene is left open where the match is weak. Size values are once, few and many counts, or a class for expanded clones, and some rows have none.

d_gene	abundance	v_gene	j_gene	CDR3aa	CDR3nt
.	.	TRBV30	TRBJ2-1	CAWSVWGNEQFF	TGTGCCTGGAGTGTTTGGGGCAATGAGCAGTTCTTC
.	few	TRBV5-1	TRBJ2-3	CASSLNGQHTDTQYF	TGCGCCAGCAGCTTGAACGGACAGCACACAGATACGCAGTATTTT
.	once	TRBV2	TRBJ1-2	CASSEALLGTRGCTF	TGTGCCAGCAGTGAAGCGCTTCTTGGCACCCGCGGGTGCACCTTC
.	.	TRBV6-5	TRBJ1-6	CASSRSGQGNSPLHF	TGTGCCAGCAGCCGATCGGGACAAGGAAATTCACCCCTCCACTTT
.	.	TRBV6-5	TRBJ2-1	CASRPGSDSYNEQFF	TGTGCCAGCAGACCAGGGTCCGACTCCTACAATGAGCAGTTCTTC
.	.	TRBV29-1	TRBJ2-2	CSVADTGELFF	TGCAGCGTGGCGGATACCGGGGAGCTGTTTTTT
.	.	TRBV10-3	TRBJ2-7	CAISDSGAGAYEQYF	TGTGCCATCAGTGACTCCGGGGCCGGGGCCTACGAGCAGTACTTC
.	.	TRBV6-1	TRBJ2-3	CASSLLGDTQYF	TGTGCCAGCAGTTTACTAGGGGATACGCAGTATTTT
.	.	TRBV2	TRBJ1-1	CASSGQNTEAFF	TGTGCCAGCAGTGGACAGAACACTGAAGCTTTCTTT
.	once	TRBV11-2	TRBJ2-2	CASSLGGAGELFF	TGTGCCAGCAGCTTAGGGGGGGCCGGGGAGCTGTTTTTT
.	.	TRBV11-2	TRBJ1-1	CASSLVLSLNTEAFF	TGTGCCAGCAGCTTAGTTCTCAGCCTGAACACTGAAGCTTTCTTT
.	.	TRBV5-1	TRBJ2-3	CASSGRGFSTDTQYF	TGCGCCAGCAGCGGAAGGGGATTTAGCACAGATACGCAGTATTTT
.	.	TRBV18	TRBJ2-1	CASSPDISLQQFF	TGTGCCAGCTCACCTGATATCTCACTACAGCAGTTCTTC
.	.	TRBV7-9	TRBJ1-1	CASSLGQTNTEAFF	TGTGCCAGCAGCTTAGGCCAGACGAACACTGAAGCTTTCTTT
TRBD1	.	TRBV7-3	TRBJ2-7	CASSRTGDSYEQYF	TGTGCCAGCAGCCGGACAGGGGACTCGTACGAGCAGTACTTC
.	many	TRBV9	TRBJ2-3	CASSAHHTDTQYF	TGTGCCAGCAGCGCCCACCACACAGATACGCAGTATTTT
.	once	TRBV6-6	TRBJ1-5	CASSWGGAGNQPQHF	TGTGCCAGCAGTTGGGGGGGGGCGGGCAATCAGCCCCAGCATTTT
.	.	TRBV6-1	TRBJ1-1	CASREQGPLEAFF	TGTGCCAGCAGGGAACAGGGACCGCTTGAAGCTTTCTTT
TRBD1	.	TRBV5-1	TRBJ2-3	CASSRDRGTDTQYF	TGCGCCAGCAGCCGGGACAGGGGCACAGATACGCAGTATTTT
.	.	TRBV10-3	TRBJ2-3	CAISARPDTQYF	TGTGCCATCAGTGCTCGCCCAGATACGCAGTATTTT
TRBD1	.	TRBV19	TRBJ1-3	CASTPLGGGLNGNTIYF	TGTGCCAGTACCCCCTTGGGAGGGGGCCTAAATGGAAACACCATATATTTT
TRBD1	.	TRBV18	TRBJ1-1	CASSPAPTGVNTEAFF	TGTGCCAGCTCACCCGCCCCGACAGGGGTGAACACTGAAGCTTTCTTT
TRBD1	.	TRBV6-5	TRBJ2-5	CASSWDRRETQYF	TGTGCCAGCAGTTGGGACAGGCGGGAGACCCAGTACTTC
TRBD2	.	TRBV13	TRBJ2-7	CASSFGHFFGAGQNSYEQYF	TGTGCCAGCAGCTTCGGCCATTTCTTTGGAGCGGGGCAAAACTCCTACGAGCAGTACTTC
.	.	TRBV29-1	TRBJ1-1	CSVAPGLEAFF	TGCAGCGTCGCACCGGGACTTGAAGCTTTCTTT
.	many	TRBV2	TRBJ1-5	CASREENSNQPQHF	TGTGCCAGCAGGGAGGAAAATAGCAATCAGCCCCAGCATTTT
.	.	TRBV7-2	TRBJ2-4	CASSLTNLAKNIQYF	TGTGCCAGCAGCCTGACCAACCTAGCCAAAAACATTCAGTACTTC
.	few	TRBV6-6	TRBJ1-1	CASTPGWRTEAFF	TGTGCCAGCACTCCAGGGTGGAGGACTGAAGCTTTCTTT
.	.	TRBV7-9	TRBJ1-4	CASSVPALNEKLFF	TGTGCCAGCAGCGTTCCGGCCCTTAATGAAAAACTGTTTTTT
.	.	TRBV5-6	TRBJ2-1	CASSLILGPRENEQFF	TGTGCCAGCAGCTTGATTTTGGGGCCTCGGGAAAATGAGCAGTTCTTC